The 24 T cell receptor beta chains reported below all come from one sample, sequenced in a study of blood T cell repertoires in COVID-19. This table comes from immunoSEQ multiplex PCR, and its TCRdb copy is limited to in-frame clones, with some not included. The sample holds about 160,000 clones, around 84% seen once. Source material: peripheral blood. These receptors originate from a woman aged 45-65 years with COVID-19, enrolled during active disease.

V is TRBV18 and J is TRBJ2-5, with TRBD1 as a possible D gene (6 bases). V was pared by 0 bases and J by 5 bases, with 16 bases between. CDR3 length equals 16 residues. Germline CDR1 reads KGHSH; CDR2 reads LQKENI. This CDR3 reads CASSPPLGQGLETQYF. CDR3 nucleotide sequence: TGTGCCAGCTCACCACCTCTTGGGCAGGGGCTGGAGACCCAGTACTTC.

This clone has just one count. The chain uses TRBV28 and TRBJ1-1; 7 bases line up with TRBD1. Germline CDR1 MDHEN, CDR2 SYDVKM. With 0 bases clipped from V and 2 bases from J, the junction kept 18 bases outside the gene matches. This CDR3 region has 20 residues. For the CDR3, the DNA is TGTGCCAGCAGTTTATGGGGATTAGGACAGGACATGAACGGAAACACTGAAGCTTTCTTT. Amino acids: CASSLWGLGQDMNGNTEAFF. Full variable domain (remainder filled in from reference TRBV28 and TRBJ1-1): DVKVTQSSRYLVKRTGEKVFLECVQDMDHENMFWYRQDPGLGLRLIYFSYDVKMKEKGDIPEGYSVSREKKERFSLILESASTNQTSMYLCASSLWGLGQDMNGNTEAFFGQGTRLTVV.

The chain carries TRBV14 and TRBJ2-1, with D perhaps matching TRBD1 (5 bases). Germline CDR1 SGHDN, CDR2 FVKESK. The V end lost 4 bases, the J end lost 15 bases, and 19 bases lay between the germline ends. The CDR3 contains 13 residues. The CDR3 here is CASSLQGRSSLFF. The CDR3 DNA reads TGTGCCAGCAGCCTCCAGGGTAGGTCGTCGTTGTTCTTC.

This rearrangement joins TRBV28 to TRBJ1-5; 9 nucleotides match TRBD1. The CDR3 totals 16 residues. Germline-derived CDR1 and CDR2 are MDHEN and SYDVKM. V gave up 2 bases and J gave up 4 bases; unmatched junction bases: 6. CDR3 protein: CASSLPNRGPNQPQHF. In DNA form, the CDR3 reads TGTGCCAGCAGTTTACCCAACAGGGGGCCTAATCAGCCCCAGCATTTT.

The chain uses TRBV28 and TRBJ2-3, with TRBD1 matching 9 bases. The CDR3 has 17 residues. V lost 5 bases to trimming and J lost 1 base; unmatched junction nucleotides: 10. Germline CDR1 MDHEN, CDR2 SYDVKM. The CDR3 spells CASSPALQGAGTDTQYF. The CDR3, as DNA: TGTGCCAGCAGTCCCGCCCTACAGGGGGCAGGCACAGATACGCAGTATTTT.

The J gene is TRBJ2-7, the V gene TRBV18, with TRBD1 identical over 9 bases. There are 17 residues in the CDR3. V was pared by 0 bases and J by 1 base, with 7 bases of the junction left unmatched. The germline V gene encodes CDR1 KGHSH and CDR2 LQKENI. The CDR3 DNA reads TGTGCCAGCTCACCACCTACAGGGGGCGATGCATCCTACGAGCAGTACTTC. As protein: CASSPPTGGDASYEQYF.

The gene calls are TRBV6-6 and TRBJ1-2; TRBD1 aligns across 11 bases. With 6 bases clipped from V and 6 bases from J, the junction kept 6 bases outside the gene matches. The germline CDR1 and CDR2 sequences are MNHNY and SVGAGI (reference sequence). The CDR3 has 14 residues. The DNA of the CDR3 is TGTGCCAGCAGGAAGGGACAGGGGGTGGATGGCTACACCTTC. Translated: CASRKGQGVDGYTF.

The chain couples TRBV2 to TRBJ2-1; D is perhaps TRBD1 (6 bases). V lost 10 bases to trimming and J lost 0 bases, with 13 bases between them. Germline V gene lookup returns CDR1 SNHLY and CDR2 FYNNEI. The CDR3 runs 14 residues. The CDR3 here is CATQQGSSYNEQFF. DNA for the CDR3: TGTGCCACACAACAGGGAAGCTCCTACAATGAGCAGTTCTTC.

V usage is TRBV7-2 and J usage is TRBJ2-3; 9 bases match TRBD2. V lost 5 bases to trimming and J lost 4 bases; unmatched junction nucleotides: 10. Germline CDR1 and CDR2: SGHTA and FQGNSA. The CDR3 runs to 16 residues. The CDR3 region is CASSNFVSGGPDTQYF. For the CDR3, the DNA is TGTGCCAGCAGCAACTTCGTTAGCGGGGGCCCAGATACGCAGTATTTT. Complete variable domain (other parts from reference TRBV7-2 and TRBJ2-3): GAGVSQSPSNKVTEKGKDVELRCDPISGHTALYWYRQSLGQGLEFLIYFQGNSAPDKSGLPSDRFSAERTGGSVSTLTIQRTQQEDSAVYLCASSNFVSGGPDTQYFGPGTRLTVL.

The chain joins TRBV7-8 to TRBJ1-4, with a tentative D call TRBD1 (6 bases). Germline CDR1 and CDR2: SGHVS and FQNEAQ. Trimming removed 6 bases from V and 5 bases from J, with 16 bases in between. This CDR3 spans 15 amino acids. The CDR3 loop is CASSSPGHLNEKLFF. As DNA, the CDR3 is TGTGCCAGCAGTTCTCCGGGACACCTGAATGAAAAACTGTTTTTT. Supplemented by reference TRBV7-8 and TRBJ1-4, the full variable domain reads GAGVSQSPRYKVAKRGQDVALRCDPISGHVSLFWYQQALGQGPEFLTYFQNEAQLDKSGLPSDRFFAERPEGSVSTLKIQRTQQEDSAVYLCASSSPGHLNEKLFFGSGTQLSVL.

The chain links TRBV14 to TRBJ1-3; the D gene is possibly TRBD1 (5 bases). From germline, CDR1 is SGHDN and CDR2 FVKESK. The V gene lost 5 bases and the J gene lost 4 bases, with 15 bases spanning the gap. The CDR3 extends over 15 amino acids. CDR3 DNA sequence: TGTGCCAGCAGCTCCAAGAAGGGGTACGGAAACACCATATATTTT. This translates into CASSSKKGYGNTIYF.

Written as DNA, the CDR3 is TGTGCCAGCAGTTACGTTCCGGGGGGGCCCTCCTACGAGCAGTACTTC. Amino acid sequence: CASSYVPGGPSYEQYF. The chain employs TRBV6-2 or TRBV6-3 and TRBJ2-7, with TRBD2 matching over 8 bases. This CDR3 region has 16 residues. In germline, CDR1 is MNHEY, CDR2 SVGEGT. J gave up 0 bases and V 2 bases, and 6 bases lay outside the gene matches.

The CDR3 DNA reads TGTGCCAGCAGTTTAAAGGGACAGGGTATCTATGGCTACACCTTC. Translation gives CASSLKGQGIYGYTF. The genes are TRBV27 and TRBJ1-2, with 9 bases identical to TRBD1. After removal of 2 bases from V and 4 bases from J, the junction contained 5 bases not matched to a gene. The CDR3 is made up of 15 amino acids. The V gene's germline CDR1 is MNHEY and CDR2 SMNVEV (reference sequence).

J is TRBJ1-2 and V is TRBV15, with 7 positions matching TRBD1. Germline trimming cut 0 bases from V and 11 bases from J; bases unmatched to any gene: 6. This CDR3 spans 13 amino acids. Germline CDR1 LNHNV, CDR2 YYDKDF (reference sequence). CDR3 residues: CATSRDRTGGYTF. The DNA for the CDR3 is TGTGCCACCAGCAGAGATCGGACAGGAGGGTACACCTTC.

CDR3 sequence: CASSRLTSGGAYNEQFF. Written as DNA, the CDR3 is TGTGCCAGCAGTCGTTTGACTAGCGGGGGGGCCTACAATGAGCAGTTCTTC. The chain joins TRBV3-1 (or the pseudogene TRBV3-2) to TRBJ2-1, with 14 positions matching TRBD2. The V and J ends lost 6 bases and 2 bases, in that order; junction bases with no gene match: 6. The CDR3 length is 17 residues. Per the germline V gene, CDR1 is LGHDT and CDR2 is YNNKEL (reference sequence).

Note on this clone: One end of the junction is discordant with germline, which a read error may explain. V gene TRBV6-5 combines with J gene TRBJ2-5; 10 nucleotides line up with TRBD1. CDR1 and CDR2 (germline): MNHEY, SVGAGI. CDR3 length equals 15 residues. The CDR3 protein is CASSDSTGGGETQYF. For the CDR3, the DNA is TGTGCCAGCAGTGACTCGACAGGGGGCGGAGAGACCCAGTACTTC.

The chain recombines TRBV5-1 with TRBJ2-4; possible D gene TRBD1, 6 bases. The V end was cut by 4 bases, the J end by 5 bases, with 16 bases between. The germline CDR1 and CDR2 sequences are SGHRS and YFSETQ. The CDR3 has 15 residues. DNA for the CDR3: TGCGCCAGCAGCAGACAGGATAGTACCCAAAACATTCAGTACTTC. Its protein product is CASSRQDSTQNIQYF.

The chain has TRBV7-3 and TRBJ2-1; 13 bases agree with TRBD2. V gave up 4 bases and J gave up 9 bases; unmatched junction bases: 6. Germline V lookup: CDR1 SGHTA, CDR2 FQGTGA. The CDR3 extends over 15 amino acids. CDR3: CASSSTSGGIVEQFF. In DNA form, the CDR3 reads TGTGCCAGCAGCTCGACTAGCGGGGGGATAGTTGAGCAGTTCTTC.

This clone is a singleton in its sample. CDR3 coding DNA: TGTGCCAGCAGCTTATACAGGGGGCTCGAAAATGAGCAGTTCTTC. It is translated as CASSLYRGLENEQFF. The V call is TRBV7-3, the J call TRBJ2-1; 9 nucleotides line up with TRBD1. CDR3 length equals 15 residues. V dropped 2 bases and J dropped 7; count of bases not matched to a gene: 6. Germline CDR1 SGHTA, CDR2 FQGTGA. The full variable domain, in which reference TRBV7-3 and TRBJ2-1 provide the parts outside the CDR3, is GAGVSQTPSNKVTEKGKYVELRCDPISGHTALYWYRQSLGQGPEFLIYFQGTGAADDSGLPNDRFFAVRPEGSVSTLKIQRTERGDSAVYLCASSLYRGLENEQFFGPGTRLTVL.

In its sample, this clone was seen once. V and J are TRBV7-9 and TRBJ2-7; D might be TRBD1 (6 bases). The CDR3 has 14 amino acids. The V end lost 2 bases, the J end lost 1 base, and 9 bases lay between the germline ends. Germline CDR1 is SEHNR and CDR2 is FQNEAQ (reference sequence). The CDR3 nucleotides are TGTGCCAGCAGCTTACTGACAGGTTCCTACGAGCAGTACTTC. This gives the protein CASSLLTGSYEQYF.

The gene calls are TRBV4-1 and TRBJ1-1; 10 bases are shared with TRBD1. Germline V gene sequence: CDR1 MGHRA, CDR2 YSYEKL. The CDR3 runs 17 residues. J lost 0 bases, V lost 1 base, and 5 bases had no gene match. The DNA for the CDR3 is TGCGCCAGCAGCCAAGGGGACAGGGGAATTATGAACACTGAAGCTTTCTTT. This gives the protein CASSQGDRGIMNTEAFF.

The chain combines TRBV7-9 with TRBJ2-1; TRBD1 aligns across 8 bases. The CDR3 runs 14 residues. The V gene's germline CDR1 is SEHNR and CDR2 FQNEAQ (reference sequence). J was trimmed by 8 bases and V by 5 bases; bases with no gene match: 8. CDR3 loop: CASSADRGVDEQFF. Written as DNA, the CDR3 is TGTGCCAGCAGCGCCGACAGGGGAGTGGATGAGCAGTTCTTC. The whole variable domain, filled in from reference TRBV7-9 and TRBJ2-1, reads DTGVSQNPRHKITKRGQNVTFRCDPISEHNRLYWYRQTLGQGPEFLTYFQNEAQLEKSRLLSDRFSAERPKGSFSTLEIQRTEQGDSAMYLCASSADRGVDEQFFGPGTRLTVL.

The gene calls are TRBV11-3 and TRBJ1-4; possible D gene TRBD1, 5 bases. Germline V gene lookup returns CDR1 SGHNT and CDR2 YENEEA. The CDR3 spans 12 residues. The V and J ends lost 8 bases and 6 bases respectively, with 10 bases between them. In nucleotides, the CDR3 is TGTGCCAGCCGTTCAGGGTATGAAAAACTGTTTTTT. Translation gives CASRSGYEKLFF.

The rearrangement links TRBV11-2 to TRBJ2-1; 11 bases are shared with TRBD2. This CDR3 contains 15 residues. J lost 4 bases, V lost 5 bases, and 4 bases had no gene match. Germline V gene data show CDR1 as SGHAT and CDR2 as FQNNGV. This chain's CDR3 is CASSLLAGGYNEQFF. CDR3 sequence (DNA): TGTGCCAGCAGCCTATTAGCGGGGGGGTACAATGAGCAGTTCTTC.